Sequencing of this T cell receptor (beta chain) was carried out in a study of T cells after yellow fever vaccination. Across the study: It was SMART-Seq v4 Ultra Low Input that prepared the fractions with low cell numbers. Study-level results: The secondary response was weaker but peaked faster, day 5 versus 15. Clones that expanded after primary vaccination mostly reappeared after the booster (96% CD4, 88% CD8).

Synthesis of TCR cDNA relied on 5'RACE template switching, which attached a universal primer site and UMIs. TCRdb used MiXCR to reprocess the 5' RACE reads, holding one entry per CDR3 protein. The data show more than 200,000 distinct CDR3 sequences, with roughly 4% seen just once and under 20% held by the top ten. There are many counts of this clonotype. Its target is not known. The V and J ends lost 1 base and 8 bases respectively, with 15 bases between them. This CDR3 region has 15 residues. CDR1 is LNHNV and CDR2 is YYDKDF in the germline V gene (reference sequence). The source is a man younger than 30 who received the YFV17D yellow fever vaccine. The sample here was PBMCs, taken 15 days after the yellow fever booster vaccination. The chain recombines TRBV15 with TRBJ1-5; the D is unclear. CDR3 nucleotide sequence: TGTGCCACCAGCAGAGGGAGGCAGCTGACGGAGCCCCAGCATTTT. Translating gives CATSRGRQLTEPQHF.